This entry lists 23 T cell receptor beta chains sequenced from one sample in a study of OX40 agonist ivuxolimab in advanced cancers. Measured with immunoSEQ multiplex PCR; TCRdb has only the in-frame clones, and not every one. This sample has some 130,000 clones, with 85% to 90% found just once. Sequenced material: CD4+ or CD8+ T cells sorted from blood, taken in a trial of the OX40 agonist ivuxolimab. The source of these receptors is an adult with an advanced solid tumor such as melanoma, head and neck, liver or kidney cancer.

This clone showed up just once. V is TRBV15 and J is TRBJ1-2, with D possibly being TRBD1 (6 bases). The CDR3 has 12 residues. Germline CDR1 and CDR2: LNHNV and YYDKDF (reference sequence). V shed 0 bases and J shed 8 bases, with 7 bases lying between them. CDR3 in amino acids: CATSRDQGGYTF. The CDR3 DNA is TGTGCCACCAGCAGAGACCAGGGGGGCTACACCTTC.

This chain links TRBV5-8 with TRBJ2-7, with D unclear. Trimming stripped 1 base from V and 3 bases from J, with 17 bases between. Germline V gene lookup returns CDR1 SGHTS and CDR2 YDEGEE. The CDR3 sequence is 16 residues long. The CDR3 DNA reads TGTGCCAGCAGCTTGTATGACGCAGCCGCCCGCTACGAGCAGTACTTC. Translation: CASSLYDAAARYEQYF.

This chain links TRBV19 with TRBJ1-5; D is uncertain. Trimming removed 5 bases from V and 4 bases from J, with 12 bases in between. The CDR3 contains 14 residues. Germline values: CDR1 LNHDA, CDR2 SQIVND (reference sequence). CDR3 sequence: CASSPGPQNQPQHF. For the CDR3, the DNA is TGTGCCAGTAGTCCCGGGCCCCAGAATCAGCCCCAGCATTTT.

The chain recombines TRBV11-2 with TRBJ2-1; possibly TRBD2 for D (6 bases). CDR3 length: 12 residues. The ends were cut back, 5 bases at V and 10 bases at J, with 12 bases in the middle. Germline V CDR1 and CDR2: SGHAT, FQNNGV. In DNA form, the CDR3 reads TGTGCCAGCAGCCCGCCGGCGGGGGAGCAGTTCTTC. This codes for CASSPPAGEQFF.

This clone was recorded only once. The chain carries TRBV7-9 and TRBJ1-2; D call uncertain. Germline CDR1 reads SEHNR; CDR2 reads FQNEAQ (reference sequence). With 5 bases removed from V and 4 bases from J, the gap between germline ends came to 11 bases. This CDR3 has 13 residues. In DNA, the CDR3 is TGTGCCAGCAGCCCTCGGGTCGGCTATGGCTACACCTTC. It encodes CASSPRVGYGYTF.

With regard to this clone: This sample includes further DNA sequences coding for the same CDR3. This chain joins TRBV19 and TRBJ2-6; possibly TRBD2 for D (5 bases). This CDR3 is built from 14 residues. Trimming cost V 5 bases and J 2 bases, with 7 bases left between them. Germline V gene lookup returns CDR1 LNHDA and CDR2 SQIVND (reference sequence). CDR3 region: CASSSGTGANVLTF. DNA for the CDR3: TGTGCCAGTAGTTCGGGGACTGGGGCCAACGTCCTGACTTTC.

Here the CDR3 reads CASSRGRGSSYEQYF. The CDR3 region has the DNA TGTGCCAGTAGCCGTGGGCGGGGAAGCTCCTACGAGCAGTACTTC. The rearrangement joins TRBV6-5 to TRBJ2-7; the D gene is possibly TRBD2 (6 bases). CDR1 and CDR2 (germline): MNHEY, SVGAGI. The CDR3 length is 15 residues. Trimming took off 9 bases at V and 0 bases at J, with 18 bases between the two ends.

The chain employs TRBV4-3 and TRBJ1-2; D is perhaps TRBD1 (5 bases). Germline CDR1 is LGHNA and CDR2 is YSLEER. V lost 1 base and J lost 7, with 19 bases in between. CDR3 length: 16 amino acids. The CDR3 spells CASSQGGNVAYGGYTF. The CDR3, as DNA: TGCGCCAGCAGCCAAGGGGGGAACGTTGCCTATGGTGGCTACACCTTC.

This chain uses TRBV27 with TRBJ1-4, with D possibly matching TRBD1 (5 bases). V dropped 4 bases and J dropped 7 bases, with 13 bases sitting between them. The CDR3 has 14 residues. Germline V gene sequence: CDR1 MNHEY, CDR2 SMNVEV (reference sequence). The CDR3 spells CASSSGGLVEKLFF. CDR3 bases: TGTGCCAGCAGTTCCGGGGGGTTGGTTGAAAAACTGTTTTTT.

Notes on this clone: At the DNA level, this CDR3 is encoded by other sequences in the same sample as well. This sequence joins TRBV11-2 and TRBJ1-6, with a possible D match to TRBD1 (6 bases). V was trimmed by 1 base and J by 10 bases, leaving 17 bases between them. CDR3 size: 16 residues. Germline V gene lookup returns CDR1 SGHAT and CDR2 FQNNGV. Here the CDR3 reads CASSLVGGAGGSPLHF. The CDR3 DNA reads as TGTGCCAGCAGCTTAGTGGGGGGCGCCGGGGGGTCACCCCTCCACTTT.

This clone came up once. The rearrangement uses TRBV30 and TRBJ2-3; unclear D gene. The CDR3 extends over 11 amino acids. V was pared by 3 bases and J by 2 bases, with 3 bases between. Germline V gene data show CDR1 as GTSNPN and CDR2 as SVGIG (reference sequence). CDR3 sequence: CAWRSTDTQYF. The CDR3 coding sequence is TGTGCCTGGAGGTCCACAGATACGCAGTATTTT.

The genes are TRBV27 and TRBJ1-4, with D possibly matching TRBD1 (5 bases). Trimming took 5 bases from V and 7 from J, leaving 14 bases between them. Germline CDR1 and CDR2: MNHEY and SMNVEV (reference sequence). The CDR3 loop spans 14 amino acids. The CDR3 is CASSLLFRGEKLFF. As DNA, the CDR3 is TGTGCCAGCAGTCTCTTATTTAGGGGTGAAAAACTGTTTTTT.

This chain connects TRBV6-1 to TRBJ2-7; D unclear. Trimming left V 6 bases short and J 2 bases short, with 8 bases between. The CDR3 is made up of 12 amino acids. The germline gives CDR1 MNHNS, CDR2 SASEGT. CDR3: CASRELPYEQYF. The CDR3 DNA reads TGTGCCAGCAGAGAATTGCCCTACGAGCAGTACTTC.

The J gene is TRBJ2-7, the V gene TRBV4-3; D is tentatively TRBD1 or TRBD2 (5 bases each). V lost 4 bases and J lost 3, with 16 bases in between. This CDR3 has 15 residues. The germline gives CDR1 LGHNA, CDR2 YSLEER. The CDR3 region has the DNA TGCGCCAGCAGCCTAACCGGGACGGCAAACTACGAGCAGTACTTC. The encoded protein is CASSLTGTANYEQYF.

This sequence joins TRBV30 and TRBJ1-1, with D hard to call. V gave up 3 bases and J gave up 7 bases, with 9 bases separating them. CDR3 length: 11 amino acids. Looked up from germline, CDR1 is GTSNPN and CDR2 is SVGIG (reference sequence). Here the CDR3 DNA reads TGTGCCTGGAGCCTTGGGCTTGAAGCTTTCTTT. Translated, it gives CAWSLGLEAFF.

This CDR3 is CAIRGDSNTGELFF. For the CDR3, the DNA is TGTGCCATCAGGGGGGACTCGAACACCGGGGAGCTGTTTTTT. The chain employs TRBV10-3 and TRBJ2-2, with D possibly matching TRBD2 (6 bases). Germline V lookup: CDR1 ENHRY, CDR2 SYGVKD. This CDR3 has 14 amino acids. V dropped 6 bases and J dropped 0 bases, with 8 bases sitting between them.

V usage is TRBV2 and J usage is TRBJ1-1; maybe TRBD1 (6 bases). Germline values: CDR1 SNHLY, CDR2 FYNNEI. V was trimmed by 3 bases and J by 4 bases, leaving 12 bases between them. This CDR3 contains 14 residues. The CDR3 DNA sequence: TGTGCCAGCAGTGAGGAAGGGGGTCCCACTGAAGCTTTCTTT. It yields the protein CASSEEGGPTEAFF.

The rearrangement joins TRBV19 to TRBJ2-7; 8 bases line up with TRBD1. Germline CDR1 LNHDA, CDR2 SQIVND (reference sequence). This CDR3 has 17 amino acids. The V segment lost 1 base and the J segment 4 bases; nucleotides outside the gene matches: 12. The CDR3 here is CASSIGPDRALGYEQYF. Here the CDR3 DNA reads TGTGCCAGTAGTATAGGCCCGGACAGGGCTTTAGGTTACGAGCAGTACTTC.

This chain uses TRBV5-4 with TRBJ1-4; no clear D. The CDR3 is made up of 16 amino acids. Trimming shortened V by 4 bases and J by 6 bases, and 19 bases separated the two germline ends. Germline-derived CDR1 and CDR2 are SGHNT and YYREEE (reference sequence). CDR3 sequence (DNA): TGTGCCAGCAGCCCCCGACGGAGACCAGTTGATGAAAAACTGTTTTTT. This translates into CASSPRRRPVDEKLFF.

This chain connects TRBV4-1 to TRBJ1-1; D is uncertain. V lost 0 bases, J lost 0 bases, and 8 bases lay in between. This CDR3 comprises 15 residues. CDR1 and CDR2 (germline): MGHRA, YSYEKL. The CDR3 DNA follows: TGCGCCAGCAGCCAAGAGCTCACAGTGAACACTGAAGCTTTCTTT. It translates to CASSQELTVNTEAFF.

The gene calls are TRBV5-4 and TRBJ1-2; possibly TRBD1 for D (6 bases). The germline gives CDR1 SGHNT, CDR2 YYREEE (reference sequence). V lost 1 base and J lost 3, with 10 bases in between. The CDR3 sequence is 14 residues long. CDR3 coding DNA: TGTGCCAGCAGCTTGCAGGGGCAAGACTATGGCTACACCTTC. It yields the protein CASSLQGQDYGYTF.

This clone occurred once. The V gene is TRBV9, the J gene TRBJ2-5; 11 bases are a match to TRBD2. Germline V gene data show CDR1 as SGDLS and CDR2 as YYNGEE. Trimming removed 0 bases from V and 1 base from J; junction bases left unmatched: 5. The CDR3 consists of 17 residues. CDR3 sequence (DNA): TGTGCCAGCAGCGTAGTAGCGGGGGGGTACCCCCAAGAGACCCAGTACTTC. Amino acids: CASSVVAGGYPQETQYF. Drawing the rest from reference TRBV9 and TRBJ2-5, the complete variable domain is DSGVTQTPKHLITATGQRVTLRCSPRSGDLSVYWYQQSLDQGLQFLIQYYNGEERAKGNILERFSAQQFPDLHSELNLSSLELGDSALYFCASSVVAGGYPQETQYFGPGTRLLVL.

This clone appeared once. The chain has TRBV29-1 and TRBJ2-4; D call uncertain. The CDR3 is made up of 14 amino acids. V gave up 0 bases and J gave up 0 bases, with 6 bases separating them. The germline gives CDR1 SQVTM, CDR2 ANQGSEA. The CDR3 loop reads CSVEESGAKNIQYF. The CDR3 nucleotides read TGCAGCGTTGAAGAGTCGGGAGCCAAAAACATTCAGTACTTC.